This T cell receptor (beta chain) came from a study of shared clonotypes between healthy human individuals (TCRdb year 2020). Study-level background: A few men and a couple of women, aged 18 to 49 years, made up the cohort. Per donor, leukapheresis produced somewhere between about 0.85 and 8.9 billion PBMCs. For each donor, three plates each were used for CD4 naive and CD4 memory, two plates were used for CD8 naive, and one plate was used for CD8 memory. Different laboratories and diverse techniques were used to prepare libraries and sequence TCR repertoires, to increase sequencing depth and limit assay-specific biases. Blood TCR repertoires of several healthy adults were deeply sequenced to estimate repertoire size and the extent of clonotype sharing between individuals.

TCR CDR3 regions were amplified from genomic DNA by multiplex PCR using the deep immunoSEQ assay. Extracted genomic DNA from each cell subset was spread evenly across all wells of several immunoSEQ 96-well plates, with each plate serving as a replicate. For sorted subsets, roughly 190 ng of genomic DNA, equivalent to around 29,000 T cell genomes, went into each replicate PCR. The purified libraries were quantified using a Qubit 3.0 fluorometer, sized with a Bioanalyzer 2100, and then quantified again using the KAPA Library Quantification kit. Every immunoSEQ 96-well plate was sequenced on a separate single-read 150-cycle Illumina NextSeq 550 flow cell. The original methods were these. Because the immunoSEQ output included only junctional sequences and no quality scores, the filtering could not be the same as the filtering used for full-length reads. Sequences were annotated with PyIR, a Python wrapper for IgBLAST v1.9, and V/J genes and CDR3 were assigned using IMGT germline references. Reads were filtered out if the reads had weak V/J assignments (E-value above 1e-6), no CDR3, stop codons, out-of-frame junctions, or ambiguous translated residues. V3J clonotypes were defined as sequences sharing the same inferred V gene, J gene, and CDR3 amino acid sequence. To compute the percentage overlap between repertoires, the number of shared unique clonotypes was divided by the size of the smaller repertoire. Three approaches were used to assess repertoire richness: RTK rarefaction, the Chao1 estimator, and Recon v2.1 estimates of unobserved clonotypes. OLGA was used to compute generation probabilities for all TCRbeta clonotypes that the gDNA method yielded from a handful of donors. Held by TCRdb, this immuneACCESS table contains in-frame sequences only and omits some clones. Under half of the omission traces to an unresolved V gene where checked; the cause of the rest is unknown. The V and J calls and clone size are taken from that table; D and trimming were inferred from the DNA. This sample comprises millions of clones, 85% to 95% of them detected only once. About 0.13% of the sample goes to the ten largest clones.

The paper's findings and limits, for the study overall: Larger estimated clonotype richness was generally found for naive subsets than for memory subsets. Clonotypes shared by all four sorted-subset donors showed higher generation probabilities than non-shared clonotypes. Because the study included a small number of donors, the genetic and exposure-history diversity represented was limited. Sharing across a few donors was observed for about 5% of naive CD4, 3% to 3.5% of naive CD8, over 2% of memory CD4, and about 0.39% of memory CD8 clonotypes. Based on pairwise subsampling, the degree of clonotype sharing among donors was expected to be affected by sequencing depth. Sampling was limited to blood, and TCR repertoires in tissue likely differ from TCR repertoires in blood. Even with the large sequencing depth, rarefaction of the sorted-subset datasets indicated that sequencing was incomplete.

Healthy HIV-negative adults with no recently reported acute infections or vaccinations were included as donors. Every donor was a Caucasian adult residing in Nashville, Tennessee, USA. CD4+ T cells were enriched by magnetic negative selection, after which naive cells were positively selected on CD45RA and the negative fraction was taken as the memory subset. Blood was collected by leukapheresis, and PBMCs were isolated by Ficoll-Histopaque density gradient centrifugation and then cryopreserved in liquid nitrogen vapor phase. Analytical flow cytometry was used to check the purity and quantity of every magnetically sorted T cell population. Each sorted fraction had its genomic DNA isolated and then quantified by UV absorbance on a Nanodrop 2000c. Trimming removed 0 bases from V and 7 bases from J, leaving 14 bases between the germline ends. Its CDR3 holds 14 amino acids, cysteine through phenylalanine. The entry retains the CDR3 DNA only, 42 bases that are in frame from base 1.

Comment on this clone: Its antigen has not been determined. Base qualities were left out, and no much larger clone turns up one base away.

Input material: naive CD4+ T cells sorted from blood. The sample's cell subset or site label, decoded: CD45RA+ positively selected. The rearranged segments are TRBV5-3 and TRBJ2-7; the D gene cannot be resolved reliably. TRBV5-3 is known as an ORF, though its function is uncertain. This TCR came from a man aged 18 to 29 in good health. The DNA sequence follows: TGTGCCAGAAGCTTGGTTCCAGCAAAGGTGGAGCAGTACTTC. The translation is CARSLVPAKVEQYF.